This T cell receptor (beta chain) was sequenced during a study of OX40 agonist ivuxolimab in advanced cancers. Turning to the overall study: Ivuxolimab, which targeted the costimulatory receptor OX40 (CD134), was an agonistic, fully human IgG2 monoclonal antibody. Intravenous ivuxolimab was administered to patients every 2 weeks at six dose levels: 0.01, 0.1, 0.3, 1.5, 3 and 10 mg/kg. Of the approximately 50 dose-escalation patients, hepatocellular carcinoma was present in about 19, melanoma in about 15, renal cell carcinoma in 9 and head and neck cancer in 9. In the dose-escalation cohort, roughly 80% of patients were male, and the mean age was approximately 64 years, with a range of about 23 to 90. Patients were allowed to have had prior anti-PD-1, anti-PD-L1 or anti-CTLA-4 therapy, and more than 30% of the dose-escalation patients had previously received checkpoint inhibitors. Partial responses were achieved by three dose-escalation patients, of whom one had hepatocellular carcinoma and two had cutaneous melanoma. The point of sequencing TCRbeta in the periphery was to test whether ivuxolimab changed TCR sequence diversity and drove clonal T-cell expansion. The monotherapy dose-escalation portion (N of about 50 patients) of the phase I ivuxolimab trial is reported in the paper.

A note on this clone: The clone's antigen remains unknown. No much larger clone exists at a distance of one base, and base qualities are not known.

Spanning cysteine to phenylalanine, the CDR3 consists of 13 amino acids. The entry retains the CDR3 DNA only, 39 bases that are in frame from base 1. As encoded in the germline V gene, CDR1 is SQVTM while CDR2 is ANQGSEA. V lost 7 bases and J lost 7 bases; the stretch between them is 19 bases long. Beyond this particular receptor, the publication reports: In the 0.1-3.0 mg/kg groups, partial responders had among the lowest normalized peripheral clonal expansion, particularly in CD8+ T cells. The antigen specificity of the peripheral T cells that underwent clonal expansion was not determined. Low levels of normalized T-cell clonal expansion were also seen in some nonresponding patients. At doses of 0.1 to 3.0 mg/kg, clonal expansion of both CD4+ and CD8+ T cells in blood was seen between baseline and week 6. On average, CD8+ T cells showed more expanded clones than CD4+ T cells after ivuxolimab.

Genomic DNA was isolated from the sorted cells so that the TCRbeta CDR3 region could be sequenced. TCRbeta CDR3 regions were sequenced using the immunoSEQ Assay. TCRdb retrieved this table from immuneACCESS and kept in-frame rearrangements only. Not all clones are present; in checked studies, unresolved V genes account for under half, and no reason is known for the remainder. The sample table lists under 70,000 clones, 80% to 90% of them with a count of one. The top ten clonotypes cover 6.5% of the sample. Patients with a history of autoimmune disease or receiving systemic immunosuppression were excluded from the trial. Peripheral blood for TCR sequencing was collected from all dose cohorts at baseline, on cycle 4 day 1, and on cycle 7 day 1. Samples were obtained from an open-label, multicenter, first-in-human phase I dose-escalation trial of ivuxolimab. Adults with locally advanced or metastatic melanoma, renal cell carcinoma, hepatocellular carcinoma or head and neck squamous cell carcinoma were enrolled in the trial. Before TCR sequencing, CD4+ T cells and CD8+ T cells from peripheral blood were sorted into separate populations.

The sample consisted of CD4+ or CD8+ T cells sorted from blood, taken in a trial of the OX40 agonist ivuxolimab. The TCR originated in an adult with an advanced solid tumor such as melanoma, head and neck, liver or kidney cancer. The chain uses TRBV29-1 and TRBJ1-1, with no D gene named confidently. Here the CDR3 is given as CSGLGVGPYEAFF. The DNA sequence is TGCAGCGGGTTAGGAGTCGGACCCTATGAAGCTTTCTTT. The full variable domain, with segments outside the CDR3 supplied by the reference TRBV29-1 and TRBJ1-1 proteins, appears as SAVISQKPSRDICQRGTSLTIQCQVDSQVTMMFWYRQQPGQSLTLIATANQGSEATYESGFVIDKFPISRPNLTFSTLTVSNMSPEDSSIYLCSGLGVGPYEAFFGQGTRLTVV.